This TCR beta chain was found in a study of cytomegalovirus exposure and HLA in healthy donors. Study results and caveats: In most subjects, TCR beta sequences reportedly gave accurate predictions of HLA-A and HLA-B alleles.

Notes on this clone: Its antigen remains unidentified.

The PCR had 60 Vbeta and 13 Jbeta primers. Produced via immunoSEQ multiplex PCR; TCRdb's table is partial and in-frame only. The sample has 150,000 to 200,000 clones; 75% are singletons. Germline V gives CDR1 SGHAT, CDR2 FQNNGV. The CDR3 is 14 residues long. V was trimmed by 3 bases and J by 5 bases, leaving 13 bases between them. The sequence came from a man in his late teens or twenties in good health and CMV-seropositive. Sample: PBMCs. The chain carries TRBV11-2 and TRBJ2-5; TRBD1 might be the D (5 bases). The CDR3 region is CASSFVRVLETQYF. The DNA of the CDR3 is TGTGCCAGCAGCTTTGTCAGGGTTTTGGAGACCCAGTACTTC.